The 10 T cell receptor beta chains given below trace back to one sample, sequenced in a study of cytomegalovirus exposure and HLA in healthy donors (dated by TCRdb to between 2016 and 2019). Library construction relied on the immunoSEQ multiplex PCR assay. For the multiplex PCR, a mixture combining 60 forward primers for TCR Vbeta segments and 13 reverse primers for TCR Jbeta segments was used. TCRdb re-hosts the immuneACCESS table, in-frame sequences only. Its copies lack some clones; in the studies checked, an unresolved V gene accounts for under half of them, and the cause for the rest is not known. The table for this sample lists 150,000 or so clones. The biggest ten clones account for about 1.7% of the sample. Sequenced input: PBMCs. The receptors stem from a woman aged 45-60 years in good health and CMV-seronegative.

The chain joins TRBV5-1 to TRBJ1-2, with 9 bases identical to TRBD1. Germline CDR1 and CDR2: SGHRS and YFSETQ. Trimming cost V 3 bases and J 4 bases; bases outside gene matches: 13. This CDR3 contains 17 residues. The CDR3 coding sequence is TGCGCCAGCAGCTCCGAGGGACAGGGTATTGGAACCTATGGCTACACCTTC. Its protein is CASSSEGQGIGTYGYTF.

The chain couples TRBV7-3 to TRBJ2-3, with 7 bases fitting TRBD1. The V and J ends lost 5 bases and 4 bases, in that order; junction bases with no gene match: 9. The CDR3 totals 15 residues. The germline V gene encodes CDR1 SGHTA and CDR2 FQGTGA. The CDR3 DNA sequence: TGTGCCAGCAGCCCCGCGGGCACAGGGGCAGATACGCAGTATTTT. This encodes CASSPAGTGADTQYF.

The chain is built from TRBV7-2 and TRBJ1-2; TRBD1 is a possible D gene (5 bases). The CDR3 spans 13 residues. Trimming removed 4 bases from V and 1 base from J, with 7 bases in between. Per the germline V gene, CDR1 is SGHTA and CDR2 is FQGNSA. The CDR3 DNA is TGTGCCAGCAGCTGGGGGGGTAACTATGGCTACACCTTC. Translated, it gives CASSWGGNYGYTF. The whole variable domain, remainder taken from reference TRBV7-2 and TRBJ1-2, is GAGVSQSPSNKVTEKGKDVELRCDPISGHTALYWYRQSLGQGLEFLIYFQGNSAPDKSGLPSDRFSAERTGGSVSTLTIQRTQQEDSAVYLCASSWGGNYGYTFGSGTRLTVV.

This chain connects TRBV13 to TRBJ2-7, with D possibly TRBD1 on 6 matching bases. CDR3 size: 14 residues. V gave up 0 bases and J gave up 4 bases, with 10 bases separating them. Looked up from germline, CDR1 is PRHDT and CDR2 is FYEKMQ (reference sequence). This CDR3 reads CASSLGDREYEQYF. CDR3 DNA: TGTGCCAGCAGCTTAGGGGACAGAGAGTACGAGCAGTACTTC.

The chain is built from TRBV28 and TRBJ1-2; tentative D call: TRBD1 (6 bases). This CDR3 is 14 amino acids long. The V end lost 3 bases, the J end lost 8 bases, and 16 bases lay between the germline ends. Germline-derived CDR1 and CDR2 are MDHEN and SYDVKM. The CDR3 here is CASSFSQGPRGYTF. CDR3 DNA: TGTGCCAGCAGTTTCTCACAGGGCCCTCGCGGCTACACCTTC.

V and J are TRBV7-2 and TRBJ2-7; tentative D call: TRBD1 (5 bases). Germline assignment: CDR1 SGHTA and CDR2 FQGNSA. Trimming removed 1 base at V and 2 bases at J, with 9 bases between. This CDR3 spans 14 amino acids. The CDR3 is CASSLDQGTYEQYF. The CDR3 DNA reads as TGTGCCAGCAGCTTAGACCAGGGTACCTACGAGCAGTACTTC.

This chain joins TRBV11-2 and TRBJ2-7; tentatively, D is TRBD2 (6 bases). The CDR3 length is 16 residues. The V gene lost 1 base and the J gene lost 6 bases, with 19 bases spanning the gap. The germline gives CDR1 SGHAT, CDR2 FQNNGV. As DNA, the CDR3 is TGTGCCAGCAGCTTAGGGCCCAACCCTTCGGAGGGCGAGCAGTACTTC. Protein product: CASSLGPNPSEGEQYF.

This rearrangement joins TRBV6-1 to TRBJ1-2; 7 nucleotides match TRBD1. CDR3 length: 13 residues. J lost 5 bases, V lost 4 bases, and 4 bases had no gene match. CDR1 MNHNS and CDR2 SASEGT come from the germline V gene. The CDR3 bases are TGTGCCAGCAGTGCCGACAGGGTTTATGGCTACACCTTC. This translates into CASSADRVYGYTF.

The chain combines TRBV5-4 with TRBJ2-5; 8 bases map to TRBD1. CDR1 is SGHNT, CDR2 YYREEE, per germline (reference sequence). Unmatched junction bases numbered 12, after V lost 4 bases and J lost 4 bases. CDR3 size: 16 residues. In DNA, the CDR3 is TGTGCCAGCAGCGCCGACAGGGGATGGGGAGTAGAGACCCAGTACTTC. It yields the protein CASSADRGWGVETQYF.

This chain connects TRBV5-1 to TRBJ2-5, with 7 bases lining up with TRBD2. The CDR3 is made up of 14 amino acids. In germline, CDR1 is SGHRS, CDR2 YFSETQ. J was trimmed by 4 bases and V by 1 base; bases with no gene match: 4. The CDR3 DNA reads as TGCGCCAGCAGCTTGAGCGGGACGGGAGAGACCCAGTACTTC. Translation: CASSLSGTGETQYF.